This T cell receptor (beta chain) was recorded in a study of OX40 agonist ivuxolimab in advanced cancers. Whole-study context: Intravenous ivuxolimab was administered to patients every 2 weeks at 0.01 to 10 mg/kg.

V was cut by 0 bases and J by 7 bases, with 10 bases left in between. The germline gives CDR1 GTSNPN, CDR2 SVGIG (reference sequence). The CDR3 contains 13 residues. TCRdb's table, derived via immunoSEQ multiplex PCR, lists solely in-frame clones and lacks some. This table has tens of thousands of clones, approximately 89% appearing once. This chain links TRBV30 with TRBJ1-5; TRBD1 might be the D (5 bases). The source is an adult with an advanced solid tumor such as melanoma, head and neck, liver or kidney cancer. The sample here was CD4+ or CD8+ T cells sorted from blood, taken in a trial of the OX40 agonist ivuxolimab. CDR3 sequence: CAWSVQVGQPQHF. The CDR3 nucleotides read TGTGCCTGGAGTGTACAGGTGGGGCAGCCCCAGCATTTT.